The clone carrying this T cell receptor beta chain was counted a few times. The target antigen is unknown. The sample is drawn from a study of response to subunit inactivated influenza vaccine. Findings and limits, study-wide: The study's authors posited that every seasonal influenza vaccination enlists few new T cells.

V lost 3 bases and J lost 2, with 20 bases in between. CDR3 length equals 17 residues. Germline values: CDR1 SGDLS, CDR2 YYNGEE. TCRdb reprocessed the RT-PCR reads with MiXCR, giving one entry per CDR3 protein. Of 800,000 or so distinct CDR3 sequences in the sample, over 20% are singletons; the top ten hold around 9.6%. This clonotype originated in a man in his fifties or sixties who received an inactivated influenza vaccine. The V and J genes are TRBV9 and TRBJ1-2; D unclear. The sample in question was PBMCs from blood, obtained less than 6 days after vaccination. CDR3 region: CASSAMTGHWSNYGYTF. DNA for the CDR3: TGTGCCAGCAGCGCAATGACCGGGCATTGGTCCAACTATGGCTACACCTTC.